A single T cell receptor (beta chain) is shown here with its context. No antigen is known for it. These data are taken from a study of response to subunit inactivated influenza vaccine. General observations from the study: The authors suggested that every seasonal influenza vaccination recruits few new T cells.

V was clipped by 3 bases and J by 0 bases, with 5 bases between them. The CDR3 totals 13 residues. Germline CDR1 and CDR2: SGHTA and FQGNSA. TCRdb fed the RT-PCR reads into MiXCR, producing one record per CDR3 protein. There are roughly 500,000 distinct CDR3 sequences in the sample; around 25% occur only once, and 1.9% lies in the top ten. The gene calls are TRBV7-2 and TRBJ1-1; D remains ambiguous. This sample comprised CD4+ T cells sorted from PBMCs, obtained about 5 days after vaccination. The TCR sequence derives from a man aged 45-60 years who received an inactivated influenza vaccine. This chain's CDR3 is CASSLDVNTEAFF. The CDR3, as DNA: TGTGCCAGCAGCTTGGACGTGAACACTGAAGCTTTCTTT.